The subject of this entry is one TCR beta chain. The same CDR3 can be traced to other DNA sequences in this sample. Trimming pared 2 bases from V and 1 base from J, leaving 5 bases between. The CDR3 is made up of 13 amino acids. Germline V gene sequence: CDR1 SGHAT, CDR2 FQNNGV. Authors' analysis steps: Using reference gene primer amplification, nucleated cell counts were estimated. Repertoires were generated with immunoSEQ multiplex PCR, while TCRdb's copy carries only in-frame clones and drops some. Clonal size and the V and J genes are those of that table, whereas D and trimming came from the DNA. The sample holds 150,000 to 200,000 clones, around nine tenths seen once. The sample is drawn from a study of blood T cell repertoires in COVID-19. For the study at large: Samples came from the United States, Italy and Spain, spanning acute and convalescent COVID-19. In each case, the material was cDNA or gDNA derived from T cells, B-cell-depleted T cells, or PBMCs.

This TCR came from a man aged 18 to 29 with active or convalescent COVID-19. Sequencing input: peripheral blood. The J gene is TRBJ1-1, the V gene TRBV11-2; D remains unclear. The DNA of the CDR3 is TGTGCCAGCAGCTTAAGAGGGAACACTGAAGCTTTCTTT. Its translation: CASSLRGNTEAFF.